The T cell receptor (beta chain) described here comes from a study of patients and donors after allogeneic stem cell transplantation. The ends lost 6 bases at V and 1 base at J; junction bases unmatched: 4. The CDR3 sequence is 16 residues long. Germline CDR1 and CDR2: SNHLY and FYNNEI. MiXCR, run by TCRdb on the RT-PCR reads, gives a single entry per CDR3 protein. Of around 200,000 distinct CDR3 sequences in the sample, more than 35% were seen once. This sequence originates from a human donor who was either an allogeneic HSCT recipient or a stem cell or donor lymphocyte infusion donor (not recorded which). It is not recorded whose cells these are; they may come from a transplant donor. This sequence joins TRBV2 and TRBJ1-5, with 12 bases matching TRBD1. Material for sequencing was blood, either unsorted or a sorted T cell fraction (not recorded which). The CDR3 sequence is CASRPGQGASNQPQHF. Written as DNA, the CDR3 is TGTGCCAGCAGGCCGGGACAGGGGGCGAGCAATCAGCCCCAGCATTTT.